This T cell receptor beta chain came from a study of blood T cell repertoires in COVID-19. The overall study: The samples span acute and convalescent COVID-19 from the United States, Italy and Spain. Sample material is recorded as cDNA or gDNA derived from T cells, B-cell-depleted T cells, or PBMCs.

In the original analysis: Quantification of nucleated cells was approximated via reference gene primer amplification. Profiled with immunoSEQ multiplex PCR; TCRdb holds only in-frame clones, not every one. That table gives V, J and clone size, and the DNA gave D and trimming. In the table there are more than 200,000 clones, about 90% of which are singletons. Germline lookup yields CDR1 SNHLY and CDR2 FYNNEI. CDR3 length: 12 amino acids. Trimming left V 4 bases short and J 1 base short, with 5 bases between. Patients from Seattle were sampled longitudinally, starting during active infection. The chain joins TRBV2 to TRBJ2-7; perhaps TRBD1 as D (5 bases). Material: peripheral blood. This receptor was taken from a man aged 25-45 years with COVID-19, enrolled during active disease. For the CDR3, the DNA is TGTGCCAGCAGTGGACAGTCCTACGAGCAGTACTTC. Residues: CASSGQSYEQYF.